This is a list of T cell receptor beta chains from one sample in a study of shared T cell receptors in the human thymus. Repertoires were generated with immunoSEQ multiplex PCR, while TCRdb's copy carries only in-frame clones and drops some. The sample lists about 660,000 clones, around 87% seen once, with 0.0094% in the top ten. The same data also went into a second study, on human thymus T cells.

The sequenced sample was thymocytes. Every receptor here comes from a boy in the first two years of life with a congenital heart defect. CDR3s include the opening cysteine and the closing phenylalanine or tryptophan. The order of the fields is clone size, J gene, V gene, D gene, CDR3 protein, CDR3 DNA. D genes are given only for firm matches. Some rows mark clone size as missing; the rest say once, few, many or name a class of expanded clone.

. TRBJ1-5 TRBV6-1 TRBD1 CASSDMDRAKNQPQHF TGTGCCAGCAGTGATATGGACAGGGCTAAGAATCAGCCCCAGCATTTT
. TRBJ1-2 TRBV12-5 . CASPHWSGTPGYTF TGTGCTAGCCCTCACTGGTCCGGGACTCCAGGCTACACCTTC
. TRBJ2-7 TRBV7-9 . CASSLARESSYEQYF TGTGCCAGCAGCTTAGCACGGGAGAGCTCCTACGAGCAGTACTTC
. TRBJ1-5 TRBV4-1 . CASSRAQHGGGQPQHF TGCGCCAGCAGCCGAGCCCAGCACGGGGGTGGTCAGCCCCAGCATTTT
. TRBJ2-1 TRBV5-1 . CASQGGFNEQFF TGCGCCAGCCAAGGGGGTTTCAATGAGCAGTTCTTC
. TRBJ2-7 TRBV7-2 TRBD1 CASSSRRTGSPYEQYF TGTGCCAGCAGCTCGAGAAGGACAGGGAGTCCCTACGAGCAGTACTTC
. TRBJ2-7 TRBV2 TRBD2 CASSSSSGRPHEQYF TGTGCCAGCAGCTCTTCTAGCGGGAGGCCCCACGAGCAGTACTTC
. TRBJ1-4 TRBV10-1 TRBD1 CASSESFRGRPNEKLFF TGCGCCAGCAGTGAGTCGTTTAGGGGGCGACCTAATGAAAAACTGTTTTTT
. TRBJ1-5 TRBV19 . CASSPTGDNQPQHF TGTGCCAGTAGTCCCACGGGGGACAATCAGCCCCAGCATTTT
. TRBJ2-3 TRBV12-5 . CASGSTLGEVSTDTQYF TGTGCTAGTGGTTCCACGCTGGGGGAGGTTAGCACAGATACGCAGTATTTT
. TRBJ1-2 TRBV6-5 TRBD1 CASSYSGQGDGYTF TGTGCCAGCAGTTACTCCGGACAGGGAGATGGCTACACCTTC
. TRBJ2-2 TRBV2 . CASTFQEKESGELFF TGTGCCAGCACGTTCCAGGAAAAAGAGTCCGGGGAGCTGTTTTTT
. TRBJ2-1 TRBV7-9 TRBD2 CASSLSSGGYNEQFF TGTGCCAGCAGCTTATCTTCGGGAGGTTACAATGAGCAGTTCTTC
. TRBJ2-1 TRBV7-2 TRBD2 CASSTGLAGGLYNEQFF TGTGCCAGCAGCACGGGACTAGCGGGAGGGTTATACAATGAGCAGTTCTTC
few TRBJ2-3 TRBV6-1 . CASSEVGPSTDTQYF TGTGCCAGCAGTGAAGTGGGGCCTAGCACAGATACGCAGTATTTT
. TRBJ1-4 TRBV28 TRBD1 CASSLWTRGQGRLTDEKLFF TGTGCCAGCAGTTTATGGACTAGGGGACAGGGTCGATTAACTGATGAAAAACTGTTTTTT
. TRBJ1-4 TRBV29-1 TRBD1 CSVLTGMGEKLFF TGCAGCGTTCTGACAGGGATGGGTGAAAAACTGTTTTTT
. TRBJ2-1 TRBV9 . CASSPMRVSYNEQFF TGTGCCAGCAGCCCCATGAGGGTCTCCTACAATGAGCAGTTCTTC
once TRBJ1-1 TRBV19 TRBD1 CASSSPPGQGENTEAFF TGTGCCAGTAGCTCCCCACCGGGACAGGGAGAGAACACTGAAGCTTTCTTT
. TRBJ2-1 TRBV28 TRBD2 CASSPGLAWQFF TGTGCCAGCAGTCCCGGACTAGCTTGGCAGTTCTTC
. TRBJ1-5 TRBV6-1 TRBD1 CASSESWTGHLQPQHF TGTGCCAGCAGTGAATCTTGGACAGGGCATCTTCAGCCCCAGCATTTT
. TRBJ2-7 TRBV6-1 . CASSEVRAGPVSYEQYF TGTGCCAGCAGTGAAGTAAGGGCAGGGCCGGTCTCCTACGAGCAGTACTTC